The 30 T cell receptor beta chains given below trace back to one sample, sequenced in a study of Graves' ophthalmopathy and Graves' hyperthyroidism. RNA transcripts yielded amplified TCR beta CDR3 regions. Second-round multiplex PCR followed a first-round RT-PCR using HTBI primers. TCRdb fed the multiplex PCR reads into MiXCR, producing one record per CDR3 protein. In the table there are 400,000 to 500,000 distinct CDR3 sequences, 20% to 25% of which are singletons. The sample was peripheral blood. The receptor set was obtained from a woman aged 18-29 years with stable Graves' hyperthyroidism.

This clonotype was observed many times. The chain carries TRBV12-3 or TRBV12-4 and TRBJ1-2; no reliable D call. The CDR3 length is 15 residues. Trimming shortened V by 4 bases and J by 4 bases, and 16 bases separated the two germline ends. DNA for the CDR3: TGTGCCAGCAGTTACTTGGCCCAGAGTGGCTATGGCTACACCTTC. It translates to CASSYLAQSGYGYTF.

The chain couples TRBV20-1 to TRBJ1-1; maybe TRBD1 (6 bases). Germline V CDR1 and CDR2: DFQATT, SNEGSKA (reference sequence). V dropped 0 bases and J dropped 5 bases, with 16 bases sitting between them. CDR3 length equals 15 residues. CDR3: CSARDSRRGITEAFF. CDR3 coding DNA: TGCAGTGCTAGAGATAGTCGCAGGGGAATTACTGAAGCTTTCTTT.

This clonotype was observed at least ten times. V is TRBV6-1 and J is TRBJ1-5; 8 nucleotides line up with TRBD1. Germline V lookup: CDR1 MNHNS, CDR2 SASEGT. The V gene end was trimmed by 4 bases and the J gene end by 1 base; junction bases not matched to a gene: 0. The CDR3 totals 14 residues. CDR3: CASSGQGSNQPQHF. The CDR3 coding sequence is TGTGCCAGCAGTGGACAGGGGAGCAATCAGCCCCAGCATTTT.

This clonotype has ten or more counts. The genes are TRBV11-3 and TRBJ1-1, with a possible D match to TRBD1 (5 bases). Deletions cut 4 bases from V and 4 bases from J, with 10 bases between. The V gene's germline CDR1 is SGHNT and CDR2 YENEEA. This CDR3 has 13 amino acids. This CDR3 is CASSSGYGTEAFF. CDR3 DNA: TGTGCCAGCAGCTCAGGGTATGGCACTGAAGCTTTCTTT.

There are many counts of this clonotype. The rearrangement links TRBV5-1 to TRBJ2-7, with D possibly matching TRBD2 (7 bases). Trimming cost V 0 bases and J 2 bases, with 15 bases left between them. This CDR3 contains 16 residues. Germline CDR1 is SGHRS and CDR2 is YFSETQ. This CDR3 is CASSLGRGTYTYEQYF. DNA for the CDR3: TGCGCCAGCAGCTTGGGGCGGGGGACATACACCTACGAGCAGTACTTC.

This clonotype was picked up a small number of times. The gene calls are TRBV11-2 and TRBJ2-7; the D gene is possibly TRBD1 (6 bases). V was clipped by 5 bases and J by 3 bases, with 11 bases between them. This CDR3 is 13 amino acids long. The germline gives CDR1 SGHAT, CDR2 FQNNGV. In nucleotides, the CDR3 is TGTGCCAGCAGCCCCACCAGGGGCTACGAGCAGTACTTC. This gives the protein CASSPTRGYEQYF.

This rearrangement joins TRBV6-1 to TRBJ1-1; TRBD1 matches at 8 bases. The CDR3 has 15 residues. With V trimmed by 4 bases and J by 1 base, 5 bases remained unmatched. Germline V CDR1 and CDR2: MNHNS, SASEGT. The CDR3 DNA reads as TGTGCCAGCAGTGGACGGACAGGGAGGAACACTGAAGCTTTCTTT. Its translation is CASSGRTGRNTEAFF.

A note on this clonotype: This may stem from a read error, because a much larger clone lies one nucleotide away. The chain couples TRBV28 to TRBJ2-4; a possible D gene is TRBD2 (6 bases). The CDR3 sequence is 15 residues long. V gave up 2 bases and J gave up 14 bases, with 22 bases separating them. Germline V gene lookup returns CDR1 MDHEN and CDR2 SYDVKM. The CDR3 loop is CASSLRVSGAYEKYF. As DNA, the CDR3 is TGTGCCAGCAGTTTACGGGTTAGCGGAGCCTACGAGAAGTACTTC.

The genes are TRBV5-1 and TRBJ2-7; the D is unclear. Germline lookup yields CDR1 SGHRS and CDR2 YFSETQ. The V end lost 0 bases, the J end lost 3 bases, and 13 bases lay between the germline ends. The CDR3 covers 15 residues. The DNA of the CDR3 is TGCGCCAGCAGCTTGGCCGTCGGGTCGGGCTACGAGCAGTACTTC. As protein: CASSLAVGSGYEQYF.

The chain joins TRBV15 to TRBJ2-7; 8 bases are shared with TRBD1. With 2 bases clipped from V and 6 bases from J, the junction kept 3 bases outside the gene matches. Per germline, CDR1 LNHNV and CDR2 YYDKDF (reference sequence). The CDR3 is made up of 13 amino acids. The CDR3 protein is CATSRLQGGEQYF. The CDR3 DNA follows: TGTGCCACCAGCAGATTACAGGGGGGCGAGCAGTACTTC.

This clonotype was seen repeatedly, ten times or more. The chain carries TRBV5-1 and TRBJ1-2, with 7 bases aligning to TRBD1. CDR1 SGHRS and CDR2 YFSETQ come from the germline V gene. The junction had 12 bases not matched to a gene; V was cut back by 1 base and J by 0 bases. CDR3 size: 18 residues. CDR3: CASSLRQATGRSNYGYTF. The CDR3 bases are TGCGCCAGCAGCTTGAGGCAGGCGACAGGGCGGTCTAACTATGGCTACACCTTC.

The chain employs TRBV12-3 or TRBV12-4 and TRBJ1-2; D is undetermined. V lost 7 bases and J lost 4, with 19 bases in between. This CDR3 region has 15 residues. Written as DNA, the CDR3 is TGTGCCAGCACCTTAGCCCTTGGGCAACCCTATGGCTACACCTTC. This codes for CASTLALGQPYGYTF.

At least ten counts were recorded for this clonotype. The chain has TRBV28 and TRBJ1-1; possible D gene TRBD1, 6 bases. The CDR3 consists of 16 residues. The V end was cut by 2 bases, the J end by 1 base, with 14 bases between. Germline values: CDR1 MDHEN, CDR2 SYDVKM. This CDR3 reads CASSLTWGARNTEAFF. CDR3 in DNA: TGTGCCAGCAGTTTAACTTGGGGGGCGCGGAACACTGAAGCTTTCTTT.

The table lists this clonotype with many counts. The chain is built from TRBV9 and TRBJ1-6; D perhaps matches TRBD1 (6 bases). This CDR3 region has 14 residues. V was clipped by 0 bases and J by 7 bases, with 8 bases between them. Germline V lookup: CDR1 SGDLS, CDR2 YYNGEE. The DNA of the CDR3 is TGTGCCAGCAGCGTAGGTCAGGGGAATTCACCCCTCCACTTT. It is translated as CASSVGQGNSPLHF.

J is TRBJ2-5 and V is TRBV24-1; D possibly corresponds to TRBD1 (5 bases). Germline V gene lookup returns CDR1 KGHDR and CDR2 SFDVKD. V lost 4 bases, J lost 5 bases, and 22 bases lay in between. The CDR3 contains 17 residues. CDR3 DNA: TGTGCCACCAGTGAACACCCTGGGGCAGCAAATCAGGAGACCCAGTACTTC. As protein: CATSEHPGAANQETQYF.

This clonotype was observed many times. The gene calls are TRBV6-5 and TRBJ1-1; D gene ambiguous. Germline lookup yields CDR1 MNHEY and CDR2 SVGAGI. The length of the CDR3 is 12 residues. The germline V and J ends were trimmed by 0 bases and 8 bases, with 7 bases remaining between them. The CDR3 DNA reads TGTGCCAGCAGTTACTCGGCACAGGAAGCTTTCTTT. Translated: CASSYSAQEAFF.

This chain links TRBV6-1 with TRBJ1-6; no clear D gene. The CDR3 runs 14 residues. The germline gives CDR1 MNHNS, CDR2 SASEGT. V lost 5 bases and J lost 8, with 13 bases in between. Here the CDR3 DNA reads TGTGCCAGCAGTAGGTCAACCGATGATTCACCCCTCCACTTT. Its protein is CASSRSTDDSPLHF.

This clonotype was counted many times. The J gene is TRBJ2-5, the V gene TRBV14; D tentatively fits TRBD1 or TRBD2 (6 bases each). The CDR3 spans 17 residues. The V gene's germline CDR1 is SGHDN and CDR2 FVKESK. Trimming removed 0 bases at V and 5 bases at J, with 19 bases between. The CDR3 nucleotides read TGTGCCAGCAGCCAAGATTCCCGGGGGCTTTTTGTGGAGACCCAGTACTTC. It codes for CASSQDSRGLFVETQYF.

This clonotype was seen repeatedly, ten times or more. The chain is built from TRBV10-3 and TRBJ2-7; D not certain. Between the trimmed V and J ends, which lost 10 bases and 2 bases, there was a span of 15 bases. The CDR3 sequence is 13 residues long. The germline gives CDR1 ENHRY, CDR2 SYGVKD. CDR3 loop: CATRKGPTYEQYF. CDR3 DNA: TGTGCCACCAGAAAGGGCCCAACCTACGAGCAGTACTTC.

This clonotype was counted ten times or more. This rearrangement joins TRBV6-2 or TRBV6-3 to TRBJ2-2; D is unclear. CDR3 length: 13 residues. V was shortened by 6 bases and J by 6 bases, with 11 bases between the two germline ends. Per the germline V gene, CDR1 is MNHEY and CDR2 is SVGEGT. Here the CDR3 DNA reads TGTGCCAGCAGGCCTACCGAGTCCGGGGAGCTGTTTTTT. The encoded protein is CASRPTESGELFF.

This clonotype was counted between two and nine times. The J gene is TRBJ2-7, the V gene TRBV5-1; 13 bases agree with TRBD2. Trimming removed 3 bases from V and 5 bases from J; junction bases left unmatched: 5. The CDR3 spans 15 residues. Germline V gene lookup returns CDR1 SGHRS and CDR2 YFSETQ. CDR3 sequence reads: CASSWTSGSSNEQYF. DNA of the CDR3: TGCGCCAGCAGCTGGACTAGCGGGAGCAGCAACGAGCAGTACTTC.

The chain links TRBV12-3 or TRBV12-4 to TRBJ2-7; a weak D match, TRBD1 (6 bases). The CDR3 is 16 residues long. V lost 6 bases and J 0 bases, leaving 18 bases between the germline ends. The CDR3 DNA follows: TGTGCCAGCAGCTCTATATATGGGGGCGCCTCCTACGAGCAGTACTTC. Protein: CASSSIYGGASYEQYF.

Ten or more counts support this clonotype. The chain combines TRBV7-9 with TRBJ2-4, with 7 bases lining up with TRBD2. The CDR3 extends over 16 amino acids. With 2 bases clipped from V and 1 base from J, the junction kept 5 bases outside the gene matches. CDR1 SEHNR and CDR2 FQNEAQ come from the germline V gene (reference sequence). The CDR3 loop is CASSLNSGSAKNIQYF. In nucleotides, the CDR3 is TGTGCCAGCAGCTTAAATAGCGGGTCGGCCAAAAACATTCAGTACTTC.

This clonotype was counted a few times. The CDR3, as DNA: TGTGCCAGCAGTGTTCGGACAGGGGCCGTCAGCCATAATTCACCCCTCCACTTT. Protein product: CASSVRTGAVSHNSPLHF. The V and J genes are TRBV2 and TRBJ1-6, with 9 bases identical to TRBD1. This CDR3 is 18 amino acids long. The germline gives CDR1 SNHLY, CDR2 FYNNEI. The V segment lost 4 bases and the J segment 5 bases; nucleotides outside the gene matches: 12. Full variable domain (rest looked up from reference TRBV2 and TRBJ1-6): EPEVTQTPSHQVTQMGQEVILRCVPISNHLYFYWYRQILGQKVEFLVSFYNNEISEKSEIFDDQFSVERPDGSNFTLKIRSTKLEDSAMYFCASSVRTGAVSHNSPLHFGNGTRLTVT.

At least ten counts were recorded for this clonotype. The genes are TRBV25-1 and TRBJ2-7; 9 positions agree with TRBD2. Germline V gene sequence: CDR1 MGHDK, CDR2 SYGVNS. Germline trimming cut 3 bases from V and 4 bases from J; bases unmatched to any gene: 13. CDR3 length: 17 residues. CDR3 residues: CASSDVELAGSTYEQYF. In DNA form, the CDR3 reads TGTGCCAGCAGTGACGTAGAGCTAGCGGGGTCGACTTACGAGCAGTACTTC.

V is TRBV29-1 and J is TRBJ1-2, with D perhaps matching TRBD1 (5 bases). The CDR3 runs to 13 residues. V lost 3 bases, J lost 8 bases, and 16 bases lay in between. Germline CDR1 SQVTM, CDR2 ANQGSEA. The CDR3 nucleotides are TGCAGCGTTGACTCAGGGACTATGGGAGGCTACACCTTC. It yields the protein CSVDSGTMGGYTF.

This clonotype was recorded once. V usage is TRBV6-1 and J usage is TRBJ1-1; 7 bases are shared with TRBD1. Germline CDR1 reads MNHNS; CDR2 reads SASEGT. J lost 1 base, V lost 1 base, and 6 bases had no gene match. This CDR3 region has 16 residues. This CDR3 reads CASSEGDSGWNTEAFF. The CDR3 DNA reads TGTGCCAGCAGTGAAGGGGACAGTGGGTGGAACACTGAAGCTTTCTTT.

In this sample, this clonotype turned up many times. V gene TRBV14 combines with J gene TRBJ1-3; weak D call: TRBD1 (5 bases). CDR3 size: 15 residues. V lost 6 bases and J lost 2, with 14 bases in between. Germline V gives CDR1 SGHDN, CDR2 FVKESK. This chain's CDR3 is CASSFNQGAGNTIYF. The CDR3 DNA reads TGTGCCAGCAGTTTCAACCAGGGCGCTGGAAACACCATATATTTT.

Of note for this clonotype: The conserved phenylalanine or tryptophan normally closing the CDR3 is absent here, so this likely arose from a read error. The chain has TRBV14 and TRBJ2-7; D uncertain. CDR1 SGHDN and CDR2 FVKESK come from the germline V gene. The CDR3 has 13 residues. Trimming took off 1 base at V and 2 bases at J, with 6 bases between the two ends. CDR3: CASSQGPPYEQYY. The CDR3 region has the DNA TGTGCCAGCAGCCAAGGGCCCCCCTACGAGCAGTACTAC.

This clonotype has only a few counts. The J gene is TRBJ1-6, the V gene TRBV7-2; weak D call: TRBD1 (5 bases). V shed 5 bases and J shed 8 bases, with 13 bases lying between them. The CDR3 extends over 14 amino acids. In germline, CDR1 is SGHTA, CDR2 FQGNSA. The CDR3 sequence: CASSLRVFDSPLHF. CDR3 nucleotide sequence: TGTGCCAGCAGCCTCAGGGTGTTCGATTCACCCCTCCACTTT.